Below are 16 T cell receptor beta chains sequenced from a single sample in a study of blood T cell repertoires in COVID-19 (dated by TCRdb to the early 2020s). Library method: the immunoSEQ multiplex PCR assay. TCRdb provides this immuneACCESS table in a form limited to in-frame rearrangements. Some clones are lacking; in checked studies, under half of them reflect an unresolved V gene, and why the rest are absent is not known. The sample has 140,000 or so clones on record, around four fifths of them singletons. The biggest ten clones account for about 6.1% of the sample. The sample taken for sequencing was PBMCs or T cells enriched from blood (not recorded which). The source of these receptors is a woman aged 40 to 50 who had recovered from COVID-19.

The chain is built from TRBV5-1 and TRBJ1-1; maybe TRBD1 (5 bases). Germline CDR1 is SGHRS and CDR2 is YFSETQ. Trimming took off 2 bases at V and 0 bases at J, with 11 bases between the two ends. This CDR3 comprises 15 residues. CDR3 nucleotide sequence: TGCGCCAGCAGCTTTGAGACAGCTATGAACACTGAAGCTTTCTTT. This gives the protein CASSFETAMNTEAFF.

The rearrangement uses TRBV6-5 and TRBJ2-5, with 8 bases that match TRBD2. V trimming: 7 bases; J trimming: 1 base; junction bases outside the gene matches: 8. This CDR3 is built from 15 residues. Per the germline V gene, CDR1 is MNHEY and CDR2 is SVGAGI. This CDR3 is CASTESGGIQETQYF. The CDR3 DNA follows: TGTGCCAGCACCGAGAGCGGGGGCATCCAAGAGACCCAGTACTTC.

This chain joins TRBV27 and TRBJ1-1; D not certain. Germline lookup yields CDR1 MNHEY and CDR2 SMNVEV (reference sequence). The V and J ends lost 1 base and 1 base respectively, with 7 bases between them. The CDR3 sequence is 14 residues long. The CDR3 protein is CASSLYAGNTEAFF. The CDR3 region has the DNA TGTGCCAGCAGTTTATACGCGGGGAACACTGAAGCTTTCTTT.

The gene calls are TRBV4-1 and TRBJ1-1; D unresolved. V was clipped by 4 bases and J by 6 bases, with 9 bases between them. The CDR3 is 12 residues long. Germline-derived CDR1 and CDR2 are MGHRA and YSYEKL. As DNA, the CDR3 is TGCGCCAGCAGCCCCGGAGTGGCTGAAGCTTTCTTT. This encodes CASSPGVAEAFF.

V usage is TRBV2 and J usage is TRBJ2-1; 8 nucleotides match TRBD1. Trimming took 1 base from V and 9 from J; bases not matched to a gene: 8. Germline V gene lookup returns CDR1 SNHLY and CDR2 FYNNEI. CDR3 length: 15 residues. The CDR3 DNA reads as TGTGCCAGCAGTGAAGGGGGACAGGTGTTCGTTGAGCAGTTCTTC. It codes for CASSEGGQVFVEQFF.

The rearrangement joins TRBV7-9 to TRBJ1-3; no clear D gene. Trimming pared 4 bases from V and 8 bases from J, leaving 15 bases between. Germline loops: CDR1 SEHNR, CDR2 FQNEAQ (reference sequence). This CDR3 spans 14 amino acids. The CDR3 region has the DNA TGTGCCAGCAGCTCACCTTCGAATCGGGACACCATATATTTT. Amino acids: CASSSPSNRDTIYF.

The genes are TRBV6-5 and TRBJ1-2, with D possibly matching TRBD1 (6 bases). CDR3 length: 15 residues. The V end was cut by 4 bases, the J end by 5 bases, with 17 bases between. Looked up from germline, CDR1 is MNHEY and CDR2 is SVGAGI. As DNA, the CDR3 is TGTGCCAGCAGTTCCCCCACGACAGGAAAGTATGGCTACACCTTC. Encoded protein: CASSSPTTGKYGYTF.

J is TRBJ1-6 and V is TRBV7-8; TRBD1 matches at 7 bases. This CDR3 contains 15 residues. Germline V CDR1 and CDR2: SGHVS, FQNEAQ. V shed 7 bases, J shed 5 bases, and the junction held 8 bases outside the gene matches. CDR3 nucleotide sequence: TGTGCCAGCAAGCTAAGGGGGCAGAATAATTCACCCCTCCACTTT. This codes for CASKLRGQNNSPLHF. The full variable domain, in which reference TRBV7-8 and TRBJ1-6 provide the parts outside the CDR3, is GAGVSQSPRYKVAKRGQDVALRCDPISGHVSLFWYQQALGQGPEFLTYFQNEAQLDKSGLPSDRFFAERPEGSVSTLKIQRTQQEDSAVYLCASKLRGQNNSPLHFGNGTRLTVT.

V gene TRBV2 combines with J gene TRBJ1-5; a weak D match, TRBD1 (6 bases). This CDR3 is built from 14 residues. Deletions cut 2 bases from V and 5 bases from J, with 10 bases between. Germline values: CDR1 SNHLY, CDR2 FYNNEI. The CDR3 DNA is TGTGCCAGCAGTGAACAGGGGAATTATCAGCCCCAGCATTTT. This translates into CASSEQGNYQPQHF.

The chain is built from TRBV19 and TRBJ2-7, with 8 bases lining up with TRBD2. V lost 4 bases, J lost 0 bases, and 5 bases stayed unmatched. This CDR3 is built from 15 residues. Per the germline V gene, CDR1 is LNHDA and CDR2 is SQIVND (reference sequence). This CDR3 is CASSTTGTSSYEQYF. In nucleotides, the CDR3 is TGTGCCAGTAGTACAACCGGGACTAGCTCCTACGAGCAGTACTTC.

The genes are TRBV7-3 and TRBJ1-1, with no clear D. The CDR3 has 13 residues. Germline loops: CDR1 SGHTA, CDR2 FQGTGA. Trimming took off 0 bases at V and 1 base at J, with 3 bases between the two ends. The CDR3 DNA is TGTGCCAGCAGCTTAACAGCGAACACTGAAGCTTTCTTT. The encoded protein is CASSLTANTEAFF.

V is TRBV11-3 and J is TRBJ2-3; D is undetermined. The CDR3 has 14 amino acids. Trimming took off 0 bases at V and 6 bases at J, with 10 bases between the two ends. The germline gives CDR1 SGHNT, CDR2 YENEEA. The CDR3 reads CASSLEGPPDTQYF. In DNA form, the CDR3 reads TGTGCCAGCAGCTTAGAGGGCCCTCCGGATACGCAGTATTTT.

The chain uses TRBV11-2 and TRBJ1-2; TRBD1 is a possible D gene (6 bases). The CDR3 runs 14 residues. Germline V gene lookup returns CDR1 SGHAT and CDR2 FQNNGV. The germline V and J ends were trimmed by 6 bases and 4 bases, with 15 bases remaining between them. CDR3 loop: CASRLPGHFYGYTF. CDR3 bases: TGTGCCAGCAGGCTTCCGGGACACTTCTATGGCTACACCTTC.

The chain recombines TRBV10-3 with TRBJ2-1, with 8 positions matching TRBD1. Losses at the gene ends were 6 bases for V and 5 bases for J; bases not matched to a gene: 3. Germline V lookup: CDR1 ENHRY, CDR2 SYGVKD. The CDR3 loop spans 13 amino acids. CDR3 nucleotides: TGTGCCATCAGGGGACAGGTTAACAATGAGCAGTTCTTC. Its protein product is CAIRGQVNNEQFF.

The CDR3 sequence is CASSYSRENQPQHF. The CDR3 nucleotides are TGTGCCAGCAGTTACTCGAGAGAGAATCAGCCCCAGCATTTT. The chain has TRBV6-5 and TRBJ1-5; D call uncertain. The V end was cut by 0 bases, the J end by 4 bases, with 7 bases between. The CDR3 consists of 14 residues. The germline gives CDR1 MNHEY, CDR2 SVGAGI.

V is TRBV19 and J is TRBJ2-7; D gene uncertain. Germline assignment: CDR1 LNHDA and CDR2 SQIVND (reference sequence). The germline V and J ends were trimmed by 6 bases and 2 bases, with 17 bases remaining between them. This CDR3 contains 15 residues. The CDR3 is CASRPDPTATYEQYF. In nucleotides, the CDR3 is TGTGCCAGTAGACCGGATCCGACTGCGACCTACGAGCAGTACTTC. Combining the CDR3 with reference TRBV19 and TRBJ2-7 gives the whole variable domain DGGITQSPKYLFRKEGQNVTLSCEQNLNHDAMYWYRQDPGQGLRLIYYSQIVNDFQKGDIAEGYSVSREKKESFPLTVTSAQKNPTAFYLCASRPDPTATYEQYFGPGTRLTVT.